This passage covers 6 T cell receptor beta chains from one sample sequenced in a study of T cell repertoires in cytomegalovirus infection (dated by TCRdb to between 2017 and 2020). The sequencing machine was an Illumina HiSeq 1500. The public reads were reprocessed in TCRdb via fastp at Q25 and MiXCR, keeping in-frame beta chains. Each entry is one CDR3 protein sequence, shown with its most common DNA and genes. The sample profile shows about 100,000 distinct CDR3 sequences; 20% to 30% of them were found once. The top ten hold approximately 39% of the sample. Input material: CD8+ T cells from PBMCs. These receptors were obtained from a human donor in good health (CMV status not recorded). Some clones in this sample may be carry-over from other donors' samples.

The chain joins TRBV5-1 to TRBJ2-1, with D perhaps being TRBD1 or TRBD2 (6 bases each). Trimming left V 7 bases short and J 4 bases short, with 15 bases between. CDR3 length: 14 amino acids. Germline V gives CDR1 SGHRS, CDR2 YFSETQ. CDR3 loop: CASQAWGAYNEQFF. Written as DNA, the CDR3 is TGCGCCAGCCAGGCCTGGGGGGCATACAATGAGCAGTTCTTC.

The chain joins TRBV12-3 or TRBV12-4 to TRBJ2-7; 7 bases are a match to TRBD1. The trim removed 11 bases at V and 6 bases at J, leaving 10 bases unmatched. The CDR3 contains 12 residues. The CDR3 DNA reads TGTGCCGTAAAAGTACAGGGGCTCGAGCAGTACTTC. Protein sequence: CAVKVQGLEQYF.

This clonotype was found a few times. The V gene is TRBV6-2 or TRBV6-3, the J gene TRBJ2-3; TRBD1 might be the D (6 bases). Germline-derived CDR1 and CDR2 are MNHEY and SVGEGT. V gave up 4 bases and J gave up 2 bases, with 10 bases separating them. This CDR3 contains 14 residues. In DNA, the CDR3 is TGTGCCAGCAGTTTCCCGGGACACACAGATACGCAGTATTTT. Protein: CASSFPGHTDTQYF.

On this clonotype: Being one base from a much bigger clone, this may be a read error. J is TRBJ2-1 and V is TRBV7-2, with D possibly TRBD1 on 7 matching bases. Germline values: CDR1 SGHTA, CDR2 FQGNSA. This CDR3 is built from 12 residues. In nucleotides, the CDR3 is TGTGCCAGCTGTTACAGGGGTCGGGAGCAGTTATTC. It is translated as CASCYRGREQLF.

At least ten counts were recorded for this clonotype. J is TRBJ1-6 and V is TRBV7-9; TRBD1 matches at 12 bases. Germline V gene lookup returns CDR1 SEHNR and CDR2 FQNEAQ (reference sequence). V shed 5 bases, J shed 13 bases, and the junction held 9 bases outside the gene matches. The CDR3 has 15 residues. The CDR3 region has the DNA TGTGCCAGCAGCCCCCGGGACAGGGGGCGAGTGCCCCTCCACTTT. Translated: CASSPRDRGRVPLHF.

The CDR3 reads CASSQGRGDQETQYF. CDR3 nucleotides: TGTGCCAGCAGCCAGGGGCGGGGTGACCAAGAGACCCAGTACTTC. V usage is TRBV28 and J usage is TRBJ2-5; D may correspond to TRBD1 or TRBD2 (6 bases each). This CDR3 comprises 15 residues. V dropped 6 bases and J dropped 0 bases, with 14 bases sitting between them. CDR1 is MDHEN, CDR2 SYDVKM, per germline.